The 31 T cell receptor beta chains reported below all come from one sample, sequenced in a study of Ad26.COV2.S vaccination and SARS-CoV-2 variants. Clones were read by immunoSEQ multiplex PCR, and TCRdb kept only the in-frame ones, dropping some. The sample gives about 680,000 clones, 89% of which show up once; approximately 1.5% is in the top ten. Stated treatment: 19 received Ad26.COV2.S at low or high dose, single or two shots; roughly five received placebo; per-sample allocation not given. Collection of the samples took place on day 63 after the first injection of vaccine or placebo. This specimen consisted of peripheral blood, obtained in a trial of Ad26.COV2.S vaccine versus placebo. All receptors derive from a person between 18 and 65 years old who received the Ad26.COV2.S COVID-19 vaccine or a placebo.

The genes are TRBV7-2 and TRBJ2-7, with D tentatively TRBD1 (5 bases). This CDR3 is built from 13 residues. Germline CDR1 SGHTA, CDR2 FQGNSA. V was clipped by 2 bases and J by 5 bases, with 10 bases between them. In DNA, the CDR3 is TGTGCCAGCAGCTTACGCAGGGCCGACGAGCAGTACTTC. This gives the protein CASSLRRADEQYF.

The CDR3 here is CASSQGDPGTGCLAFF. DNA of the CDR3: TGTGCCAGCAGCCAAGGGGACCCCGGGACAGGGTGTTTAGCTTTCTTT. V usage is TRBV3-1 (or the pseudogene TRBV3-2) and J usage is TRBJ1-1; 9 bases align to TRBD1. The CDR3 is made up of 16 amino acids. Per germline, CDR1 LGHDT and CDR2 YNNKEL (reference sequence). J gave up 10 bases and V 1 base, and 13 bases lay outside the gene matches.

The CDR3 nucleotides read TGTGCCAGTAGTAATAGGGACAGGGGAAGAATGAACACTGAAGCTTTCTTT. Its translation: CASSNRDRGRMNTEAFF. This sequence joins TRBV19 and TRBJ1-1; TRBD1 agrees at 10 bases. Germline assignment: CDR1 LNHDA and CDR2 SQIVND (reference sequence). The CDR3 is 17 residues long. The V segment lost 4 bases and the J segment 0 bases; nucleotides outside the gene matches: 8.

J is TRBJ1-5 and V is TRBV19, with D unclear. Trimming took 1 base from V and 4 from J, leaving 8 bases between them. Looked up from germline, CDR1 is LNHDA and CDR2 is SQIVND (reference sequence). There are 14 residues in the CDR3. The CDR3 loop is CASSIGKANQPQHF. The CDR3 nucleotides are TGTGCCAGTAGTATAGGGAAAGCGAATCAGCCCCAGCATTTT.

This clone occurred once. This chain uses TRBV6-5 with TRBJ1-2; the D gene is possibly TRBD1 (6 bases). The germline CDR1 and CDR2 sequences are MNHEY and SVGAGI. The CDR3 extends over 12 amino acids. Trimming took off 5 bases at V and 8 bases at J, with 12 bases between the two ends. The CDR3 bases are TGTGCCAGCAGTCCGGACAGAAGAGGCTACACCTTC. Protein product: CASSPDRRGYTF.

The V gene is TRBV19, the J gene TRBJ1-2; D is undetermined. Germline V gene data show CDR1 as LNHDA and CDR2 as SQIVND (reference sequence). V lost 8 bases to trimming and J lost 4 bases, with 20 bases between them. The CDR3 is 15 amino acids. CDR3 protein: CASAPWAPTTYGYTF. The CDR3 DNA reads as TGTGCCAGTGCCCCGTGGGCTCCGACCACCTATGGCTACACCTTC.

This chain links TRBV3-1 (or the pseudogene TRBV3-2) with TRBJ2-7; 11 nucleotides line up with TRBD2. The germline gives CDR1 LGHDT, CDR2 YNNKEL (reference sequence). V dropped 0 bases and J dropped 3; count of bases not matched to a gene: 1. This CDR3 is 15 amino acids long. The CDR3: CASSQELAGGYEQYF. CDR3 coding DNA: TGTGCCAGCAGCCAAGAGCTAGCGGGAGGCTACGAGCAGTACTTC.

The rearrangement links TRBV30 to TRBJ2-7; D remains ambiguous. Germline assignment: CDR1 GTSNPN and CDR2 SVGIG (reference sequence). V shed 0 bases and J shed 0 bases, with 3 bases lying between them. The CDR3 loop spans 12 amino acids. CDR3 in amino acids: CAWSVVSYEQYF. The CDR3 bases are TGTGCCTGGAGTGTAGTCTCCTACGAGCAGTACTTC.

V is TRBV3-1 (or the pseudogene TRBV3-2) and J is TRBJ1-3, with D unclear. The CDR3 loop spans 13 amino acids. Germline CDR1 and CDR2: LGHDT and YNNKEL (reference sequence). V was clipped by 6 bases and J by 2 bases, with 8 bases between them. The CDR3: CASSWETGNTIYF. As DNA, the CDR3 is TGTGCCAGCAGTTGGGAAACTGGAAACACCATATATTTT.

This chain uses TRBV29-1 with TRBJ2-1; 12 nucleotides align to TRBD2. V trimming: 7 bases; J trimming: 7 bases; junction bases outside the gene matches: 8. This CDR3 spans 14 amino acids. CDR1 is SQVTM, CDR2 ANQGSEA, per germline. In DNA, the CDR3 is TGCAGCGCAATGACTAGCGGGAGAGATAATGAGCAGTTCTTC. Translation: CSAMTSGRDNEQFF.

The V call is TRBV4-3, the J call TRBJ2-3, with no clear D. This CDR3 has 16 amino acids. Trimming removed 0 bases from V and 4 bases from J, with 14 bases in between. Germline lookup yields CDR1 LGHNA and CDR2 YSLEER. CDR3 nucleotides: TGCGCCAGCAGCCAAGATGGCGGTTACGGGTCAGATACGCAGTATTTT. Protein sequence: CASSQDGGYGSDTQYF.

The chain joins TRBV7-9 to TRBJ2-7; 8 bases align to TRBD2. V gave up 5 bases and J gave up 7 bases; unmatched junction bases: 10. Looked up from germline, CDR1 is SEHNR and CDR2 is FQNEAQ (reference sequence). The CDR3 extends over 14 amino acids. The CDR3: CASSPSGSPGEQYF. The CDR3 nucleotides are TGTGCCAGCAGCCCGAGCGGGAGCCCTGGGGAGCAGTACTTC. Based on the CDR3 plus reference TRBV7-9 and TRBJ2-7, the full variable domain is DTGVSQNPRHKITKRGQNVTFRCDPISEHNRLYWYRQTLGQGPEFLTYFQNEAQLEKSRLLSDRFSAERPKGSFSTLEIQRTEQGDSAMYLCASSPSGSPGEQYFGPGTRLTVT.

V is TRBV3-1 (or the pseudogene TRBV3-2) and J is TRBJ2-3, with D unclear. With 0 bases removed from V and 4 bases from J, the gap between germline ends came to 5 bases. CDR3 size: 13 residues. Germline V gives CDR1 LGHDT, CDR2 YNNKEL (reference sequence). The CDR3 sequence: CASSQDRSDTQYF. CDR3 coding DNA: TGTGCCAGCAGCCAAGATAGATCAGATACGCAGTATTTT.

The genes are TRBV19 and TRBJ1-5; D might be TRBD1 (5 bases). The CDR3 runs to 14 residues. Between the trimmed V and J ends, which lost 7 bases and 5 bases, there was a span of 15 bases. Germline lookup yields CDR1 LNHDA and CDR2 SQIVND (reference sequence). In nucleotides, the CDR3 is TGTGCCAGTACCCCGGGACTGGCTCATCAGCCCCAGCATTTT. It is translated as CASTPGLAHQPQHF.

The chain has TRBV7-2 and TRBJ2-1; D gene unclear. CDR3 length: 16 amino acids. V was trimmed by 1 base and J by 0 bases, leaving 10 bases between them. CDR1 is SGHTA, CDR2 FQGNSA, per germline. The CDR3 here is CASSLGAESSYNEQFF. The DNA for the CDR3 is TGTGCCAGCAGCTTAGGGGCGGAGAGCTCCTACAATGAGCAGTTCTTC.

As to this clone: Mismatch with germline at one junction end may stem from a read error. V is TRBV18 and J is TRBJ1-1; D remains ambiguous. Germline lookup yields CDR1 KGHSH and CDR2 LQKENI. CDR3 length: 13 residues. This CDR3 reads CATSELMNTEAFF. DNA of the CDR3: TGTGCCACCTCAGAGCTCATGAACACTGAAGCTTTCTTT.

This rearrangement joins TRBV19 to TRBJ2-2; D is uncertain. The germline V gene encodes CDR1 LNHDA and CDR2 SQIVND (reference sequence). The V gene lost 3 bases and the J gene lost 6 bases, with 11 bases spanning the gap. The CDR3 loop spans 14 amino acids. CDR3 nucleotides: TGTGCCAGTAGTATTGATCGTTGGGCCGGGGAGCTGTTTTTT. It specifies CASSIDRWAGELFF. Based on the CDR3 plus reference TRBV19 and TRBJ2-2, the full variable domain is DGGITQSPKYLFRKEGQNVTLSCEQNLNHDAMYWYRQDPGQGLRLIYYSQIVNDFQKGDIAEGYSVSREKKESFPLTVTSAQKNPTAFYLCASSIDRWAGELFFGEGSRLTVL.

This clone showed up just once. Written as DNA, the CDR3 is TGTGCCAGCAGCGTATCGGGGGACAAGACCCAGTACTTC. Translating it yields CASSVSGDKTQYF. The chain is built from TRBV9 and TRBJ2-5; either TRBD1 or TRBD2 may fit D (6 bases each). This CDR3 region has 13 residues. Germline CDR1 and CDR2: SGDLS and YYNGEE. The V gene lost 1 base and the J gene lost 6 bases, with 10 bases spanning the gap.

This clone was recorded a few times. V gene TRBV18 combines with J gene TRBJ2-2; tentatively, D is TRBD1 (5 bases). Deletions cut 1 base from V and 4 bases from J, with 19 bases between. This CDR3 is built from 18 residues. The germline V gene has CDR1 KGHSH and CDR2 LQKENI. DNA of the CDR3: TGTGCCAGCTCACCACTTCAGCCCCGGACATCGAGCACCGGGGAGCTGTTTTTT. Its protein is CASSPLQPRTSSTGELFF.

The V gene is TRBV18, the J gene TRBJ2-7, with 7 bases that match TRBD1. V dropped 4 bases and J dropped 5; count of bases not matched to a gene: 5. This CDR3 has 13 amino acids. CDR1 and CDR2 (germline): KGHSH, LQKENI. The CDR3 DNA reads as TGTGCCAGCTCACAGGGGGCGGTCGACGAGCAGTACTTC. It translates to CASSQGAVDEQYF.

The V call is TRBV19, the J call TRBJ2-2; unclear D gene. V lost 3 bases and J lost 6, with 5 bases in between. Germline CDR1 and CDR2: LNHDA and SQIVND (reference sequence). The CDR3 totals 12 residues. This chain's CDR3 is CASSISSGELFF. The CDR3 DNA reads as TGTGCCAGTAGTATTTCGTCCGGGGAGCTGTTTTTT.

V gene TRBV5-6 combines with J gene TRBJ2-6; D perhaps matches TRBD1 (5 bases). Germline assignment: CDR1 SGHDT and CDR2 YYEEEE. The CDR3 has 18 amino acids. Trimming pared 2 bases from V and 0 bases from J, leaving 15 bases between. CDR3 in DNA: TGTGCCAGCAGCTTCACTCTTCTAAGGGGCTCTGGGGCCAACGTCCTGACTTTC. The encoded protein is CASSFTLLRGSGANVLTF.

This chain joins TRBV15 and TRBJ1-6; 7 nucleotides line up with TRBD1. Germline-derived CDR1 and CDR2 are LNHNV and YYDKDF (reference sequence). This CDR3 has 15 residues. Trimming removed 1 base from V and 8 bases from J; junction bases left unmatched: 5. The CDR3 nucleotides read TGTGCCACCAGCAGAGTTACAGGGGAGGATTCACCCCTCCACTTT. Translation gives CATSRVTGEDSPLHF.

The chain joins TRBV7-9 to TRBJ2-7, with D perhaps matching TRBD1 (5 bases). The germline V and J ends were trimmed by 4 bases and 5 bases, with 15 bases remaining between them. The CDR3 sequence is 14 residues long. CDR1 is SEHNR, CDR2 FQNEAQ, per germline (reference sequence). The DNA for the CDR3 is TGTGCCAGCAGCTACGGACACGGTCTCGACGAGCAGTACTTC. Encoded protein: CASSYGHGLDEQYF.

This rearrangement joins TRBV4-3 to TRBJ2-7; D perhaps matches TRBD1 (5 bases). Germline values: CDR1 LGHNA, CDR2 YSLEER. V was cut by 1 base and J by 2 bases, with 9 bases left in between. This CDR3 comprises 14 residues. The CDR3 loop reads CASSQVQGPYEQYF. Written as DNA, the CDR3 is TGCGCCAGCAGCCAAGTGCAGGGTCCCTACGAGCAGTACTTC.

V and J are TRBV9 and TRBJ2-2; D gene ambiguous. The CDR3 has 14 amino acids. Germline V CDR1 and CDR2: SGDLS, YYNGEE. The ends were cut back, 1 base at V and 7 bases at J, with 11 bases in the middle. This chain's CDR3 is CASSVSGSNGELFF. The CDR3 nucleotides are TGTGCCAGCAGCGTATCAGGATCGAACGGGGAGCTGTTTTTT.

This rearrangement joins TRBV24-1 to TRBJ2-1, with 7 bases aligning to TRBD2. The length of the CDR3 is 13 residues. The germline CDR1 and CDR2 sequences are KGHDR and SFDVKD. The V segment lost 4 bases and the J segment 8 bases; nucleotides outside the gene matches: 4. The CDR3 region is CATSDLTSYEQFF. CDR3 DNA: TGTGCCACCAGTGACCTGACTAGCTATGAGCAGTTCTTC.

This chain links TRBV7-9 with TRBJ1-1; 10 bases fit TRBD1. The CDR3 loop spans 18 amino acids. Looked up from germline, CDR1 is SEHNR and CDR2 is FQNEAQ (reference sequence). V shed 0 bases, J shed 0 bases, and the junction held 7 bases outside the gene matches. The CDR3 DNA is TGTGCCAGCAGCTTAGCGCGACAGGGGGCAAGGATGAACACTGAAGCTTTCTTT. Protein sequence: CASSLARQGARMNTEAFF.

This sequence joins TRBV3-1 (or the pseudogene TRBV3-2) and TRBJ2-1, with no clear D. V lost 0 bases to trimming and J lost 6 bases, with 12 bases between them. CDR1 LGHDT and CDR2 YNNKEL come from the germline V gene (reference sequence). The CDR3 loop spans 15 amino acids. This CDR3 is CASSQDYLPFNEQFF. Here the CDR3 DNA reads TGTGCCAGCAGCCAAGACTACCTACCATTCAATGAGCAGTTCTTC.

The genes are TRBV12-3 or TRBV12-4 and TRBJ1-5, with D possibly TRBD1 on 5 matching bases. V was clipped by 6 bases and J by 7 bases, with 13 bases between them. CDR3 length: 13 amino acids. For the CDR3, the DNA is TGTGCCAGCAGCAACGGGGCTGGGCAGCCCCAGCATTTT. Its protein is CASSNGAGQPQHF.

The chain combines TRBV6-6 with TRBJ1-3; 7 nucleotides align to TRBD1. Germline V gives CDR1 MNHNY, CDR2 SVGAGI (reference sequence). The length of the CDR3 is 15 residues. Unmatched junction bases numbered 9, after V lost 6 bases and J lost 4 bases. The CDR3 region has the DNA TGTGCCAGCAGACCAACAGGGGTGGGAGGAAACACCATATATTTT. As protein: CASRPTGVGGNTIYF.